This TCR beta chain came from a study of blood T cells in healthy people across ages (dated by TCRdb to about 2015). Notes on the research overall: Template switching captured roughly one uniquely barcoded TCR beta cDNA molecule per two T cells in model experiments. Donors of different ages were randomly distributed across sequencing lanes to avoid experimental bias. Four age groups were formed from the donors: young (average roughly 15 years), middle-aged (around 39), aged (about 62) and long-lived (around 82). Two additional independent replicas of 1 million unique cDNA reads from the same blood draw were analyzed for two donors (one aged 18 to 30 and one aged 80 or older). Using deep sequencing normalized with unique cDNA molecular identifiers, the study measured how TCR beta repertoire diversity changes with age.

Systemically healthy Caucasian individuals from Russia, 39 in total and aged about 6 to 90 years, were included as donors. Each donor gave roughly 9 milliliters of peripheral blood, drawn into EDTA-treated Vacutainer tubes. Ficoll-Paque density-gradient centrifugation was used to isolate PBMCs, with at least 6.5 million per sample. Trizol reagent was used to extract total RNA from PBMCs, with at least 6 micrograms per sample. For every donor, an aliquot of PBMCs went through flow cytometry to measure the percentages of naive CD45RAhigh/CD27high T cells. Library preparation was by 5' RACE. This sample was sequenced with an Illumina HiSeq 2500. A second PCR of roughly 6 to 11 cycles was run with a J-beta primer mix and a sample-barcoded 5' primer. A template-switch 5' adaptor carrying 12 random nucleotides introduced a unique molecular identifier onto each TCR beta cDNA molecule. Each sample yielded at least 3 million CDR3-containing paired-end reads. All of the RNA was converted into first-strand cDNA using the Mint cDNA synthesis kit, with a TRBC-specific oligonucleotide serving as the primer. After uracil-DNA glycosylase treatment, a first 18-cycle PCR used universal primers M1SS and BC2_uni_R on all cDNA. The paper's processing steps were these. Each sample was normalized by randomly selecting 1 million high-quality reads, each carrying a distinct molecular identifier. Reads sharing molecular identifiers were discarded rather than binned into consensus sequences. CDR3 identification, clonotype clustering and error correction used MiTCR with a Q25 quality threshold and the strictest error-elimination algorithm. A nonparametric unseen species model using Euler transformation provided a lower-bound estimate of total TCR beta diversity. The public reads were reprocessed in TCRdb via fastp at Q25 and MiXCR, keeping in-frame beta chains. Here each entry gathers all rows of one CDR3 protein and keeps the most common genes and DNA. It is TCRdb's table, rather than the study itself, that gives the V and J calls and clone size. The sample includes roughly 1,700,000 distinct CDR3 sequences, with approximately 28% observed a single time. The ten biggest clones cover 7.7% of the sample.

As concerns this clonotype: It lacks a known antigen. Base qualities are not recorded, but no much larger clone differs from it by a single base.

V is clipped by 0 bases and J by 0 bases, and the sequence between their germline boundaries is 8 bases long. The CDR3, cysteine through phenylalanine, is 14 amino acids long. Only the CDR3 DNA is retained, 42 bases long and in frame from the first base. From the germline V gene (reference sequence), CDR1 is DFQATT and CDR2 is SNEGSKA. The paper as a whole reports these results and caveats: Estimates of total diversity from one million sequenced T cells were regarded as lower bounds and underestimates. Observed TCR beta diversity correlated strongly with the percentage of naive T cells measured by flow cytometry. Compared with the aged group, the long-lived group had more naive CD4+ T cells, fewer expanded clones and increased TCR diversity, a pattern suggesting age selection. Observed TCR beta diversity per million T cells fell roughly linearly with age, and a significant reduction was already apparent by age roughly 40. Because profiling used bulk unsorted PBMCs, naive and antigen-experienced compartments could not be compared conclusively. Because donor CMV infection status was unknown, age-related changes in expanded clonotypes were potentially confounded.

This sequence originates from a young woman in good health. Sequenced: blood. Rearrangement joined TRBV20-1 to TRBJ1-1; the D gene lacks a confident call. The DNA reads as follows: TGCAGTGCTAGAGATAGCCCAATGAACACTGAAGCTTTCTTT. It translates as CSARDSPMNTEAFF.